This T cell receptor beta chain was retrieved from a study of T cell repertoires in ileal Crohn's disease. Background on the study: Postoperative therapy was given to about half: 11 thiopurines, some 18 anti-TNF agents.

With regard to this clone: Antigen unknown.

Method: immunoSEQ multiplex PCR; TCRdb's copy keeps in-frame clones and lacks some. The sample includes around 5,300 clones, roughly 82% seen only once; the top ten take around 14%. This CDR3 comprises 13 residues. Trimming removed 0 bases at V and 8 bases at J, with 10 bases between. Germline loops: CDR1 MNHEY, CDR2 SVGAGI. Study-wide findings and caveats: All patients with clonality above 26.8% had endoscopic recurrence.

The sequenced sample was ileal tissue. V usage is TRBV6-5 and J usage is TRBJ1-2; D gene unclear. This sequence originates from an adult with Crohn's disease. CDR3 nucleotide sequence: TGTGCCAGCAGTTACTCTCGCCTATTCGGCTACACCTTC. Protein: CASSYSRLFGYTF.